This T cell receptor (beta chain) was sequenced in a study of shared T cell receptors in the human thymus. Germline CDR1 is MNHEY and CDR2 is SVGAGI. This CDR3 contains 15 residues. Unmatched junction bases numbered 10, after V lost 6 bases and J lost 6 bases. Generated by immunoSEQ multiplex PCR, the TCRdb table keeps only in-frame clones and is missing some. The data contain 500,000 to 850,000 clones, roughly 86% of them singletons. The same sample was also studied in work on human thymus T cells. From that report: It was from resections taken during corrective heart surgery that the thymus tissue came. Thymic as well as blood repertoires seemed to favor certain V and J genes unevenly.

The chain combines TRBV6-5 with TRBJ2-1; 8 bases are a match to TRBD1. The clonotype originates from a boy younger than two with a congenital heart defect. The sample comprised thymocytes. In DNA, the CDR3 is TGTGCCAGCAGCCTACGGCCCAGGGGGCTCAATGAGCAGTTCTTC. Protein product: CASSLRPRGLNEQFF.